This T cell receptor (beta chain) was recovered during a study of shared clonotypes between healthy human individuals. For the study at large: Per donor, CD8 memory used one plate, CD8 naive used two, CD4 memory used three and CD4 naive used three. Points from the study as a whole: Represented diversity (both genetic and exposure-history) was limited by the small number of donors.

V lost 7 bases and J 4 bases, leaving 10 bases between the germline ends. The germline V gene encodes CDR1 GTSNPN and CDR2 SVGIG (reference sequence). CDR3 size: 12 residues. Worth noting for this clone: As yet, its antigen is unknown.

When replicate PCRs were run on sorted subsets, they used roughly 0.2 ug DNA, tens of thousands of T cell genomes. Sequencing used immunoSEQ multiplex PCR; TCRdb keeps in-frame clones, though not all of them. The sample shows millions of clones, about 95% of them seen only once. The clonotype was recovered from a man younger than 30 in good health. Material for sequencing was naive CD4+ T cells sorted from blood. Specified subset: CD45RA+ positively selected. J is TRBJ1-4 and V is TRBV30; D gene unclear. The CDR3 DNA follows: TGTGCCTTCGGACGGATTAATGAAAAACTGTTTTTT. Its translation: CAFGRINEKLFF.